This is a list of T cell receptor beta chains from one sample in a study of cytomegalovirus exposure and HLA in healthy donors. The table came from immunoSEQ multiplex PCR; TCRdb's copy has only in-frame clones and leaves some out. The table for this sample gives over 120,000 clones. Sample: PBMCs. These receptors came from a male donor in good health and CMV-seronegative. Both conserved end residues are part of each CDR3. The order of the fields is V gene, J gene, D gene, CDR3 DNA, CDR3 protein. D genes are given only for firm matches.

V gene: TRBV15; J gene: TRBJ2-2; D gene: .; CDR3 DNA: TGTGCCGCCGGGAGAACGGACACCGGGGAGCTGTTTTTT; CDR3 protein: CAAGRTDTGELFF
V gene: TRBV11-2; J gene: TRBJ2-7; D gene: .; CDR3 DNA: TGTGCCAGCAGCTCAGGGGCCTCTTCCTACGAGCAGTACTTC; CDR3 protein: CASSSGASSYEQYF
V gene: TRBV5-1; J gene: TRBJ2-1; D gene: .; CDR3 DNA: TGCGCCAGCAGCTTGAGGGATCCCCAGGGGCAGTTCTTC; CDR3 protein: CASSLRDPQGQFF
V gene: TRBV19; J gene: TRBJ2-7; D gene: .; CDR3 DNA: TGTGCCAGTAGTGATCCAGGGTTCTACGAGCAGTACTTC; CDR3 protein: CASSDPGFYEQYF
V gene: TRBV18; J gene: TRBJ2-1; D gene: TRBD2; CDR3 DNA: TGTGCCAGCTCATCGACTAGCGGGCTGTACAATGAGCAGTTCTTC; CDR3 protein: CASSSTSGLYNEQFF
V gene: TRBV7-2; J gene: TRBJ2-7; D gene: .; CDR3 DNA: TGTGCCAGCAGCTTAGGGCTATGGGCCCGATACGAGCAGTACTTC; CDR3 protein: CASSLGLWARYEQYF
V gene: TRBV5-4; J gene: TRBJ2-7; D gene: .; CDR3 DNA: TGTGCCAGCAGCCACGGGACATTGAAAGCCTACGAGCAGTACTTC; CDR3 protein: CASSHGTLKAYEQYF
V gene: TRBV19; J gene: TRBJ2-3; D gene: .; CDR3 DNA: TGTGCCAGTAGTCCCGAGTCCGATACGCAGTATTTT; CDR3 protein: CASSPESDTQYF
V gene: TRBV30; J gene: TRBJ2-7; D gene: .; CDR3 DNA: TGTGCCTGGAGTGCACTTGCCCACGAGCAGTACTTC; CDR3 protein: CAWSALAHEQYF
V gene: TRBV7-9; J gene: TRBJ1-2; D gene: .; CDR3 DNA: TGTGCCAGCAGCTTAGGGCTAGGAGGCTACACCTTC; CDR3 protein: CASSLGLGGYTF
V gene: TRBV5-1; J gene: TRBJ2-1; D gene: .; CDR3 DNA: TGCGCCAGCAGCTTGCAGGGTGAGCAGTTCTTC; CDR3 protein: CASSLQGEQFF
V gene: TRBV7-6; J gene: TRBJ1-1; D gene: .; CDR3 DNA: TGTGCCAGCAGCTTAACCCTCGACAGGCCGGAAGGCATGAACACTGAAGCTTTCTTT; CDR3 protein: CASSLTLDRPEGMNTEAFF
V gene: TRBV5-4; J gene: TRBJ1-2; D gene: .; CDR3 DNA: TGTGCCAGCAGCCACCCGGACAGAACTAACTATGGCTACACCTTC; CDR3 protein: CASSHPDRTNYGYTF
V gene: TRBV7-2; J gene: TRBJ2-3; D gene: .; CDR3 DNA: TGTGCCAGCAGCTCGCAGCTTGGGAGAGATACGCAGTATTTT; CDR3 protein: CASSSQLGRDTQYF
V gene: TRBV7-2; J gene: TRBJ1-1; D gene: TRBD1; CDR3 DNA: TGTGCCAGCAGCCGGAGGACAGGGAACACTGAAGCTTTCTTT; CDR3 protein: CASSRRTGNTEAFF
V gene: TRBV9; J gene: TRBJ2-4; D gene: TRBD2; CDR3 DNA: TGTGCCAGCAGCGCCGGGACTAGGAGGAACATTCAGTACTTC; CDR3 protein: CASSAGTRRNIQYF
V gene: TRBV21-1; J gene: TRBJ2-5; D gene: .; CDR3 DNA: TGTGCCAGCAGCAAAGCCCGACAGGGACCAAAGGGGACCCAGTACTTC; CDR3 protein: CASSKARQGPKGTQYF
V gene: TRBV4-1; J gene: TRBJ1-1; D gene: .; CDR3 DNA: TGCGCCAGCAGCTATGGTTCCGACAACTGGAACACTGAAGCTTTCTTT; CDR3 protein: CASSYGSDNWNTEAFF
V gene: TRBV5-1; J gene: TRBJ2-5; D gene: TRBD1; CDR3 DNA: TGCGCCAGCAGCTCTACCGGGACAGGGACGCGAGAGACCCAGTACTTC; CDR3 protein: CASSSTGTGTRETQYF
V gene: TRBV9; J gene: TRBJ2-1; D gene: TRBD2; CDR3 DNA: TGTGCCAGCAGGAACGGGAGGGCCGGGAACAATGAGCAGTTCTTC; CDR3 protein: CASRNGRAGNNEQFF
V gene: TRBV4-3; J gene: TRBJ1-1; D gene: .; CDR3 DNA: TGCGCCAGCAGCCAAGATAGCGGTCGGCTTTATGAAGCTTTCTTT; CDR3 protein: CASSQDSGRLYEAFF
V gene: TRBV9; J gene: TRBJ2-3; D gene: TRBD1; CDR3 DNA: TGTGCCAGCAGCGAGGGACAGGGAGGTACGCAGTATTTT; CDR3 protein: CASSEGQGGTQYF
V gene: TRBV2; J gene: TRBJ2-1; D gene: .; CDR3 DNA: TGTGCCAGCTGCGGGACAGTCAACAATGAGCAGTTCTTC; CDR3 protein: CASCGTVNNEQFF
V gene: TRBV6-4; J gene: TRBJ2-7; D gene: TRBD1; CDR3 DNA: TGTGCCAGCAGTGAACAGGGGGCAGGCGAGCAGTACTTC; CDR3 protein: CASSEQGAGEQYF
V gene: TRBV19; J gene: TRBJ1-2; D gene: .; CDR3 DNA: TGTGCCAGTAGTATAGCTGCCCGGGCCCCGCGGGAGAGCTATGGCTACACCTTC; CDR3 protein: CASSIAARAPRESYGYTF
V gene: TRBV6-1; J gene: TRBJ2-7; D gene: TRBD1; CDR3 DNA: TGTGCCAGCAGTGGCGGGACAGGTACAGGGCCTGGCGAGCAGTACTTC; CDR3 protein: CASSGGTGTGPGEQYF
V gene: TRBV6-5; J gene: TRBJ1-2; D gene: .; CDR3 DNA: TGTGCCAGCAGTTACTCGATTGGTGGAGTCTATGGCTACACCTTC; CDR3 protein: CASSYSIGGVYGYTF
V gene: TRBV5-6; J gene: TRBJ1-5; D gene: .; CDR3 DNA: TGTGCCAGCAGCTCCTTGGGGGGTAGGCATAGCAATCAGCCCCAGCATTTT; CDR3 protein: CASSSLGGRHSNQPQHF
V gene: TRBV5-1; J gene: TRBJ2-3; D gene: .; CDR3 DNA: TGCGCCAGCAGCTTGGTCGGGGTGGGCGCAGATACGCAGTATTTT; CDR3 protein: CASSLVGVGADTQYF
V gene: TRBV7-9; J gene: TRBJ1-6; D gene: .; CDR3 DNA: TGTGCCAGCACCGTCGGGGGTTGGGGGTATAATTCACCCCTCCACTTT; CDR3 protein: CASTVGGWGYNSPLHF
V gene: TRBV7-9; J gene: TRBJ2-1; D gene: TRBD1; CDR3 DNA: TGTGCCAGCAACGGGCAGGGGGCCATCACCTACAATGAGCAGTTCTTC; CDR3 protein: CASNGQGAITYNEQFF
V gene: TRBV6-5; J gene: TRBJ2-2; D gene: TRBD1; CDR3 DNA: TGTGCCAGCAGTCTAAACAGGGGTACCGGGGAGCTGTTTTTT; CDR3 protein: CASSLNRGTGELFF
V gene: TRBV6-5; J gene: TRBJ2-7; D gene: .; CDR3 DNA: TGTGCCAGCAGTTCCTGGAGTAGCGCCTACGAGCAGTACTTC; CDR3 protein: CASSSWSSAYEQYF
V gene: TRBV7-9; J gene: TRBJ2-5; D gene: .; CDR3 DNA: TGTGCCAGCAGCTATCCGAGACAGCAAGAGACCCAGTACTTC; CDR3 protein: CASSYPRQQETQYF
V gene: TRBV9; J gene: TRBJ2-5; D gene: .; CDR3 DNA: TGTGCCAGCAGCAACCCGGGACTCCAAGAGACCCAGTACTTC; CDR3 protein: CASSNPGLQETQYF
V gene: TRBV19; J gene: TRBJ1-2; D gene: .; CDR3 DNA: TGTGCCAGTAGTCACAGACGGGGTAACTATGGCTACACCTTC; CDR3 protein: CASSHRRGNYGYTF